These 15 T cell receptor beta chains were all obtained from the same sample, sequenced in a study of T-cell memory formation after mild COVID-19. TCRdb redid the calling of the 5' RACE reads with MiXCR, one entry per CDR3 protein. The table lists about 50,000 distinct CDR3 sequences, over 6.5% of them singletons, with roughly 1.5% in the top ten. The sequencing input was PBMCs or a T cell subset sorted from them (not recorded which). The receptors stem from a man younger than 35 who had mild COVID-19 (a few samples of this study predate the infection). Cell type and time point are not known.

The chain has TRBV18 and TRBJ2-7; TRBD2 might be the D (6 bases). Germline assignment: CDR1 KGHSH and CDR2 LQKENI. V was pared by 6 bases and J by 5 bases, with 14 bases between. The CDR3 is 13 amino acids. The CDR3 loop is CASSLTRGNEQYV. CDR3 nucleotide sequence: TGTGCCAGCTCTCTAACGCGGGGTAACGAGCAGTACGTC.

In this sample, this clonotype turned up a few times. The J gene is TRBJ1-1, the V gene TRBV5-1; 7 bases line up with TRBD1. V was pared by 4 bases and J by 4 bases, with 7 bases of the junction left unmatched. CDR3 length: 14 residues. CDR1 is SGHRS, CDR2 YFSETQ, per germline. This CDR3 reads CASSQGVGPTEAFF. As DNA, the CDR3 is TGCGCCAGCAGCCAGGGGGTCGGGCCCACTGAAGCTTTCTTT. The complete variable domain, with remaining parts taken from reference TRBV5-1 and TRBJ1-1, reads KAGVTQTPRYLIKTRGQQVTLSCSPISGHRSVSWYQQTPGQGLQFLFEYFSETQRNKGNFPGRFSGRQFSNSRSEMNVSTLELGDSALYLCASSQGVGPTEAFFGQGTRLTVV.

The rearrangement joins TRBV18 to TRBJ2-3, with 9 nucleotides matching TRBD1. Germline CDR1 and CDR2: KGHSH and LQKENI. This CDR3 region has 16 residues. The J segment lost 1 base and the V segment lost 4 bases, leaving 6 bases of the junction unmatched. CDR3 DNA: TGTGCCAGCTCACGGGACCGGGACAGGGGCACAGATACGCAGTATTTT. This sequence encodes CASSRDRDRGTDTQYF.

In this sample, this clonotype turned up a few times. This sequence joins TRBV7-9 and TRBJ2-3, with 7 bases that match TRBD2. Germline-derived CDR1 and CDR2 are SEHNR and FQNEAQ (reference sequence). The CDR3 is 16 amino acids. Trimming took 7 bases from V and 5 from J; bases not matched to a gene: 15. CDR3 DNA sequence: TGTGCCAGCACTGAGGGAGTGGGACTATGGGGAGATACGCAGTATTTT. Encoded protein: CASTEGVGLWGDTQYF.

The chain combines TRBV5-1 with TRBJ2-1; D is undetermined. Germline V gives CDR1 SGHRS, CDR2 YFSETQ. This CDR3 is 13 amino acids long. Trimming took 3 bases from V and 7 from J, leaving 11 bases between them. CDR3 DNA: TGCGCCAGCAGCTCTGGAGTAGGAAATGAGCAGTTCTTC. Translating it yields CASSSGVGNEQFF.

This clonotype has just a few counts. The gene calls are TRBV7-2 and TRBJ2-7; D could derive from TRBD1 or TRBD2 (6 bases each). The V gene's germline CDR1 is SGHTA and CDR2 FQGNSA. The CDR3 length is 14 residues. Trimming removed 5 bases at V and 0 bases at J, with 11 bases between. CDR3 DNA sequence: TGTGCCAGCAGCCCGAGGGGGGTCTCCTACGAGCAGTACTTC. Translation gives CASSPRGVSYEQYF.

The chain employs TRBV29-1 and TRBJ2-1; D is unresolved. Trimming took off 4 bases at V and 4 bases at J, with 11 bases between the two ends. Germline V gene lookup returns CDR1 SQVTM and CDR2 ANQGSEA. The CDR3 spans 13 residues. CDR3 residues: CSVVGSRYNEQFF. The CDR3 DNA sequence: TGCAGCGTTGTGGGCAGCCGGTACAATGAGCAGTTCTTC.

The chain links TRBV5-4 to TRBJ2-3; D might be TRBD1 or TRBD2, each matching 5 bases. Trimming shortened V by 7 bases and J by 2 bases, and 5 bases separated the two germline ends. The germline gives CDR1 SGHNT, CDR2 YYREEE (reference sequence). The CDR3 is 11 amino acids. CDR3 in amino acids: CASGTTDTQYF. The CDR3 coding sequence is TGTGCCAGCGGGACCACAGATACGCAGTATTTT.

The chain links TRBV6-5 to TRBJ2-6, with D possibly being TRBD1 or TRBD2 (5 bases each). The germline V gene has CDR1 MNHEY and CDR2 SVGAGI. The CDR3 is 16 residues long. Between the trimmed V and J ends, which lost 8 bases and 3 bases, there was a span of 17 bases. The CDR3, as DNA: TGTGCCAGCGGGGACCGGGGCCTAGTTGGGGCCAACGTCCTGACTTTC. Translation gives CASGDRGLVGANVLTF.

This clonotype was found many times. The chain is built from TRBV12-3 or TRBV12-4 and TRBJ2-1; a possible D gene is TRBD2 (6 bases). V was pared by 2 bases and J by 1 base, with 12 bases between. This CDR3 has 16 residues. CDR3 nucleotides: TGTGCCAGCAGTTTAAGGGGCGGGGTATCCTACAATGAGCAGTTCTTC. It translates to CASSLRGGVSYNEQFF.

This clonotype was detected a few times. The J gene is TRBJ1-5, the V gene TRBV4-3; D unresolved. Germline CDR1 and CDR2: LGHNA and YSLEER. The CDR3 is 14 residues long. V was trimmed by 4 bases and J by 2 bases, leaving 9 bases between them. CDR3 nucleotide sequence: TGCGCCAGCAGCCCATGGCAGGGCAATCAGCCCCAGCATTTT. Protein sequence: CASSPWQGNQPQHF.

The chain has TRBV7-2 and TRBJ1-2; D ambiguous. Germline lookup yields CDR1 SGHTA and CDR2 FQGNSA. The ends were cut back, 5 bases at V and 6 bases at J, with 10 bases in the middle. The CDR3 is 12 residues long. The CDR3 region is CASSPVRDGYTF. The CDR3 DNA reads as TGTGCCAGCAGCCCAGTCCGGGATGGCTACACCTTC.

The chain is built from TRBV5-1 and TRBJ2-7; TRBD2 aligns across 9 bases. The CDR3 consists of 16 residues. V lost 4 bases, J lost 2 bases, and 10 bases stayed unmatched. Germline V lookup: CDR1 SGHRS, CDR2 YFSETQ. This CDR3 is CASSPILAGRTYEQYF. CDR3 bases: TGCGCCAGCAGCCCCATTCTAGCGGGGAGAACCTACGAGCAGTACTTC.

This clonotype was counted at least ten times. The chain has TRBV7-7 and TRBJ2-1; 7 bases align to TRBD2. Germline CDR1 reads SSHAT; CDR2 reads FNYEAQ (reference sequence). This CDR3 comprises 14 residues. The V gene end was trimmed by 6 bases and the J gene end by 9 bases; junction bases not matched to a gene: 11. CDR3 sequence: CASSPGLPGGEQFF. The CDR3 DNA is TGTGCCAGCAGTCCCGGACTCCCGGGAGGTGAGCAGTTCTTC.

This clonotype was counted a few times. V usage is TRBV4-1 and J usage is TRBJ2-1; D gene uncertain. There are 12 residues in the CDR3. The germline gives CDR1 MGHRA, CDR2 YSYEKL. Trimming stripped 0 bases from V and 9 bases from J, with 6 bases between. The DNA for the CDR3 is TGCGCCAGCAGCCAAGAGCTCGGTGAGCAGTTCTTC. This encodes CASSQELGEQFF.